This TCR beta chain derives from a study of blood T cell repertoires in COVID-19. The method was immunoSEQ multiplex PCR; TCRdb's version includes in-frame clones alone and lacks a portion of them. The repertoire holds fewer than 450,000 clones, with about 88% as singletons. This CDR3 region has 15 residues. V trimming: 5 bases; J trimming: 2 bases; junction bases outside the gene matches: 6. Germline V CDR1 and CDR2: KGHDR, SFDVKD. The chain has TRBV24-1 and TRBJ2-3; 7 nucleotides line up with TRBD2. The source is a woman aged 25 to 45 who had recovered from COVID-19. Sequencing used PBMCs or T cells enriched from blood (not recorded which). The CDR3 here is CATSGLADLTDTQYF. DNA for the CDR3: TGTGCCACCAGTGGCCTAGCGGATCTCACAGATACGCAGTATTTT.